The 27 T cell receptor beta chains in this list originate from one sample, sequenced in a study of blood T cell repertoires in COVID-19. TCRdb keeps only in-frame clones here, not all; method: immunoSEQ multiplex PCR. The data show about 190,000 clones, about 88% seen once. Sequenced: peripheral blood. Receptor source: a woman in her thirties or forties who had recovered from COVID-19.

The V gene is TRBV7-8, the J gene TRBJ1-3; the D gene is possibly TRBD1 (6 bases). The CDR3 has 17 residues. V dropped 3 bases and J dropped 0 bases, with 15 bases sitting between them. CDR1 is SGHVS, CDR2 FQNEAQ, per germline. This CDR3 reads CASSFGTLFDSGNTIYF. The DNA for the CDR3 is TGTGCCAGCAGCTTTGGGACACTCTTTGACTCTGGAAACACCATATATTTT.

The chain combines TRBV7-6 with TRBJ2-5, with a weak D call TRBD2 (7 bases). Trimming cost V 6 bases and J 5 bases, with 37 bases left between them. Germline V lookup: CDR1 SGHVS, CDR2 FNYEAQ. There are 21 residues in the CDR3. The CDR3 region is CASSLRTSATGRASKWETQYF. In nucleotides, the CDR3 is TGTGCCAGCAGTTTACGGACATCGGCCACAGGGAGGGCCTCAAAGTGGGAGACCCAGTACTTC.

The V call is TRBV7-2, the J call TRBJ2-3, with 8 bases lining up with TRBD2. The germline V gene has CDR1 SGHTA and CDR2 FQGNSA. This CDR3 comprises 16 residues. The V and J ends lost 4 bases and 5 bases, in that order; junction bases with no gene match: 11. The CDR3 nucleotides are TGTGCCAGCAGCTACCAAGCGGGAGAGGCAAAAGATACGCAGTATTTT. It translates to CASSYQAGEAKDTQYF. The variable domain in full, completed from reference TRBV7-2 and TRBJ2-3, reads GAGVSQSPSNKVTEKGKDVELRCDPISGHTALYWYRQSLGQGLEFLIYFQGNSAPDKSGLPSDRFSAERTGGSVSTLTIQRTQQEDSAVYLCASSYQAGEAKDTQYFGPGTRLTVL.

This clone was counted a few times. This rearrangement joins TRBV18 to TRBJ1-1; D perhaps matches TRBD1 (5 bases). V was clipped by 2 bases and J by 7 bases, with 11 bases between them. This CDR3 region has 13 residues. Germline V gene sequence: CDR1 KGHSH, CDR2 LQKENI. This chain's CDR3 is CASSPRDQGEAFF. For the CDR3, the DNA is TGTGCCAGCTCACCAAGGGATCAGGGTGAAGCTTTCTTT.

V is TRBV28 and J is TRBJ1-3, with 7 bases lining up with TRBD1. From germline, CDR1 is MDHEN and CDR2 SYDVKM. The CDR3 totals 16 residues. The J segment lost 2 bases and the V segment lost 4 bases, leaving 8 bases of the junction unmatched. CDR3 residues: CASSSGQVTPGNTIYF. For the CDR3, the DNA is TGTGCCAGCAGTTCAGGACAGGTGACTCCTGGAAACACCATATATTTT.

The chain uses TRBV7-9 and TRBJ2-1, with 7 nucleotides matching TRBD1. V lost 0 bases, J lost 4 bases, and 9 bases stayed unmatched. The germline gives CDR1 SEHNR, CDR2 FQNEAQ (reference sequence). The CDR3 is 17 residues long. CDR3: CASSLAYTEGAYNEQFF. In DNA, the CDR3 is TGTGCCAGCAGCTTAGCCTACACAGAGGGGGCTTACAATGAGCAGTTCTTC.

The chain combines TRBV6-5 with TRBJ1-1, with unresolved D. Trimming shortened V by 2 bases and J by 5 bases, and 9 bases separated the two germline ends. The CDR3 runs 13 residues. CDR1 is MNHEY and CDR2 is SVGAGI in the germline V gene. CDR3 loop: CASSYKALTEAFF. The CDR3 DNA sequence: TGTGCCAGCAGTTACAAAGCCTTAACTGAAGCTTTCTTT.

V and J are TRBV11-2 and TRBJ2-7; TRBD1 aligns across 7 bases. There are 15 residues in the CDR3. V lost 5 bases to trimming and J lost 3 bases; unmatched junction nucleotides: 10. Germline V gene lookup returns CDR1 SGHAT and CDR2 FQNNGV. CDR3 in amino acids: CASSPQDRAVYEQYF. In DNA, the CDR3 is TGTGCCAGCAGCCCGCAAGACAGGGCGGTCTACGAGCAGTACTTC.

The J gene is TRBJ2-1, the V gene TRBV18; 9 nucleotides match TRBD1. The CDR3 extends over 12 amino acids. Germline V gene sequence: CDR1 KGHSH, CDR2 LQKENI. Trimming removed 4 bases from V and 12 bases from J; junction bases left unmatched: 4. The CDR3 sequence: CASSRDRVSQFF. The DNA for the CDR3 is TGTGCCAGCTCACGGGACAGGGTCTCGCAGTTCTTC.

The genes are TRBV30 and TRBJ2-1, with 14 bases that match TRBD2. The CDR3 length is 16 residues. Trimming at V came to 8 bases and at J to 10 bases, leaving 16 bases not matched to a gene. Germline loops: CDR1 GTSNPN, CDR2 SVGIG (reference sequence). CDR3: CARTGLAGDRGGEQFF. The CDR3 DNA reads TGTGCCCGAACGGGACTAGCGGGAGATCGGGGGGGGGAGCAGTTCTTC.

This clone occurred a few times. V and J are TRBV6-1 and TRBJ2-2; no definite D call. Looked up from germline, CDR1 is MNHNS and CDR2 is SASEGT. V was cut by 1 base and J by 5 bases, with 8 bases left in between. The CDR3 length is 14 residues. The DNA of the CDR3 is TGTGCCAGCAGTGAAGGGGCCTTAACCGGGGAGCTGTTTTTT. Its translation: CASSEGALTGELFF.

The gene calls are TRBV24-1 and TRBJ2-2; 13 bases map to TRBD2. Germline CDR1 is KGHDR and CDR2 is SFDVKD. The V segment lost 10 bases and the J segment 1 base; nucleotides outside the gene matches: 2. The CDR3 runs 15 residues. CDR3 nucleotides: TGTGCCACAGGACTAGCGGGAGAGAACACCGGGGAGCTGTTTTTT. Residues: CATGLAGENTGELFF.

Of note for this clone: Other DNA sequences in this sample translate to the same CDR3. The genes are TRBV28 and TRBJ1-1, with TRBD1 identical over 7 bases. CDR1 is MDHEN and CDR2 is SYDVKM in the germline V gene. Trimming at V came to 5 bases and at J to 1 base, leaving 7 bases not matched to a gene. This CDR3 has 15 amino acids. The CDR3 DNA follows: TGTGCCAGCAGTACCCCCGGGACAGCGAACACTGAAGCTTTCTTT. As protein: CASSTPGTANTEAFF.

This chain joins TRBV5-6 and TRBJ1-5, with TRBD1 matching over 7 bases. This CDR3 comprises 14 residues. V was pared by 4 bases and J by 3 bases, with 4 bases of the junction left unmatched. Germline V gene sequence: CDR1 SGHDT, CDR2 YYEEEE. CDR3 DNA sequence: TGTGCCAGCAGCCTAGGACAGGTCAATCAGCCCCAGCATTTT. It specifies CASSLGQVNQPQHF.

V and J are TRBV27 and TRBJ1-4; 8 nucleotides agree with TRBD1. The CDR3 has 13 residues. Germline CDR1 and CDR2: MNHEY and SMNVEV (reference sequence). V was pared by 9 bases and J by 4 bases, with 4 bases of the junction left unmatched. The CDR3 is CARLGTGNEKLFF. Here the CDR3 DNA reads TGTGCCAGACTCGGGACAGGTAATGAAAAACTGTTTTTT.

The V gene is TRBV6-2 or TRBV6-3, the J gene TRBJ2-1; TRBD2 agrees at 7 bases. V trimming: 5 bases; J trimming: 10 bases; junction bases outside the gene matches: 11. Germline V gene sequence: CDR1 MNHEY, CDR2 SVGEGT. CDR3 length equals 14 residues. Here the CDR3 DNA reads TGTGCCAGCAGTGTACTTGGGACTACAAACGAGCAGTTCTTC. Its translation: CASSVLGTTNEQFF.

V usage is TRBV6-1 and J usage is TRBJ1-1, with D possibly matching TRBD1 (6 bases). Germline V gives CDR1 MNHNS, CDR2 SASEGT. Trimming cost V 2 bases and J 2 bases, with 9 bases left between them. The CDR3 is 14 residues long. The CDR3 DNA is TGTGCCAGCAGTGAACGGGACACAAACACTGAAGCTTTCTTT. Translating gives CASSERDTNTEAFF.

Only a few counts were recorded for this clone. This rearrangement joins TRBV6-6 to TRBJ1-1, with a tentative D call TRBD1 (6 bases). This CDR3 has 19 residues. V lost 5 bases and J lost 5, with 30 bases in between. Germline CDR1 is MNHNY and CDR2 is SVGAGI (reference sequence). CDR3 DNA: TGTGCCAGCAGTCCGCATCCTTGGGGTTTACAGGGAGGGAAGACTGAAGCTTTCTTT. Translated, it gives CASSPHPWGLQGGKTEAFF.

The V and J genes are TRBV3-1 (or the pseudogene TRBV3-2) and TRBJ1-1, with D maybe TRBD1 (5 bases). CDR1 LGHDT and CDR2 YNNKEL come from the germline V gene (reference sequence). The length of the CDR3 is 14 residues. Trimming took off 3 bases at V and 7 bases at J, with 15 bases between the two ends. DNA for the CDR3: TGTGCCAGCAGCCAGTTCGGGGGGGTGAGTGAAGCTTTCTTT. Protein product: CASSQFGGVSEAFF.

The chain employs TRBV6-5 and TRBJ2-1; the match to TRBD2 covers 13 bases. J lost 9 bases, V lost 7 bases, and 6 bases had no gene match. The CDR3 spans 14 residues. Germline lookup yields CDR1 MNHEY and CDR2 SVGAGI. The CDR3, as DNA: TGTGCCAGCACTGGACTAGCGGGAGTGAGTGAGCAGTTCTTC. Translation: CASTGLAGVSEQFF.

The rearrangement links TRBV28 to TRBJ2-1; no reliable D call. There are 14 residues in the CDR3. The germline gives CDR1 MDHEN, CDR2 SYDVKM. The germline V and J ends were trimmed by 7 bases and 0 bases, with 10 bases remaining between them. CDR3 coding DNA: TGTGCCAGCATCCCGGTTTCCTCCTACAATGAGCAGTTCTTC. It is translated as CASIPVSSYNEQFF.

V and J are TRBV10-3 and TRBJ1-5; D is perhaps TRBD1 (5 bases). Germline V gene lookup returns CDR1 ENHRY and CDR2 SYGVKD. There are 16 residues in the CDR3. The V gene lost 3 bases and the J gene lost 2 bases, with 14 bases spanning the gap. The CDR3 here is CAISDWAGWGNQPQHF. CDR3 in DNA: TGTGCCATCAGTGATTGGGCAGGGTGGGGCAATCAGCCCCAGCATTTT.

This chain uses TRBV7-8 with TRBJ2-1, with 8 bases that match TRBD2. From germline, CDR1 is SGHVS and CDR2 FQNEAQ. The CDR3 is 17 residues long. Trimming removed 5 bases from V and 2 bases from J; junction bases left unmatched: 11. This CDR3 reads CASSGTTLADPYNEQFF. In DNA form, the CDR3 reads TGTGCCAGCAGCGGCACTACACTAGCGGACCCCTACAATGAGCAGTTCTTC.

The chain employs TRBV7-2 and TRBJ2-3; TRBD1 matches 9 bases. This CDR3 is 16 amino acids long. In germline, CDR1 is SGHTA, CDR2 FQGNSA. The V and J ends lost 0 bases and 6 bases, in that order; junction bases with no gene match: 7. The CDR3, as DNA: TGTGCCAGCAGCTTAGCCGGGGACAGGGCCTCTGATACGCAGTATTTT. Protein: CASSLAGDRASDTQYF.

The chain is built from TRBV5-8 and TRBJ1-2, with 7 nucleotides matching TRBD1. Trimming removed 0 bases from V and 7 bases from J; junction bases left unmatched: 9. This CDR3 has 15 residues. The germline V gene encodes CDR1 SGHTS and CDR2 YDEGEE. The CDR3 spells CASSLAGQGVSGYTF. The CDR3 bases are TGTGCCAGCAGCTTGGCCGGGCAGGGGGTGAGTGGCTACACCTTC.

The table lists this clone with a count of one. This rearrangement joins TRBV2 to TRBJ2-1; 9 nucleotides align to TRBD1. This CDR3 spans 15 amino acids. Germline CDR1 is SNHLY and CDR2 is FYNNEI. V shed 4 bases and J 9 bases; nucleotides not matched to a gene: 10. The CDR3 DNA sequence: TGTGCCAGCAGTGGCGGACAGGGGTCGTTTCTTGAGCAGTTCTTC. Protein sequence: CASSGGQGSFLEQFF.

The rearrangement uses TRBV5-1 and TRBJ1-6, with unresolved D. Trimming pared 1 base from V and 6 bases from J, leaving 14 bases between. The germline CDR1 and CDR2 sequences are SGHRS and YFSETQ. This CDR3 has 16 residues. CDR3 protein: CASSLSLGPANSPLHF. DNA for the CDR3: TGCGCCAGCAGCTTGAGTTTGGGCCCAGCTAATTCACCCCTCCACTTT.